One T cell receptor (beta chain) is described in this entry. Antigen unknown. The data originate from a study of regulatory and conventional T cells in RAG deficiency. From germline, CDR1 is ENHRY and CDR2 SYGVKD. Trimming pared 0 bases from V and 7 bases from J, leaving 9 bases between. CDR3 length: 13 residues. Findings and limits, study-wide: Other subsets showed around 10-fold reductions, but Treg unique TCR beta sequences fell approximately 100-fold in these patients. Shannon entropy fell and Simpson indices rose in RAG-deficient patients.

Genomic DNA came from blood conventional CD4+ T cells gated CD25-low CD127-high. Using immunoSEQ multiplex PCR, the repertoire was profiled, and TCRdb retains in-frame clones only, with some absent. This sample has more than 40,000 clones, with about 87% found just once. The same data also contributed to another study, on regulatory T cells. From that second work: Amplification used 52 TRBV primers and 13 TRBJ primers. Skewed V and J usage and few unique V-J pairs marked patient repertoires, most in Tregs.

This TCR was recovered from a human donor in good health. The chain carries TRBV10-3 and TRBJ2-5; D not resolved. Sequenced: CD4+ effector T cells sorted from blood. The CDR3 here is CAISESSRGTQYF. The CDR3 DNA sequence: TGTGCCATCAGTGAGTCCAGCAGAGGGACCCAGTACTTC.